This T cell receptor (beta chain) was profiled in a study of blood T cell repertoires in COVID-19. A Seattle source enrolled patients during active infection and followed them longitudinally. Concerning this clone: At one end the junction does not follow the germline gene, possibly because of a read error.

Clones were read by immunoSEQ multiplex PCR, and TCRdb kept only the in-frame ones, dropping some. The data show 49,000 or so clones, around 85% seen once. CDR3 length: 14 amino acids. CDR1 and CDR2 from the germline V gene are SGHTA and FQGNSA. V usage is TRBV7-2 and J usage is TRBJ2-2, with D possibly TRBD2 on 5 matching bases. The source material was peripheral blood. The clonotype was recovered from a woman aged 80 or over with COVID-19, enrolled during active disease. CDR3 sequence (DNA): TGTGCCAGCAGCTTACTCCCCCAACACCGGGGAGCTGTTTTT. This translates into CASSLLPQHRGAVF.